This TCR beta chain was obtained from a study of OX40 agonist ivuxolimab in advanced cancers. About the research overall: At 0.01 to 10 mg/kg, ivuxolimab was administered intravenously to patients every 2 weeks. Subjects had a mean age of around 63 years, with a range of 23 to 79; around 80% were male. Partial response was recorded in three patients: one hepatocellular carcinoma and two cutaneous melanoma cases. Study outcomes and limitations: Clonal expansion from baseline to week 6 occurred in both CD4+ and CD8+ T cells.

The table came from immunoSEQ multiplex PCR; TCRdb's copy has only in-frame clones and leaves some out. The sample lists tens of thousands of clones, 85% occurring once. On this clone: Its antigen is unknown.

This CDR3 has 13 residues. Germline V CDR1 and CDR2: SQVTM, ANQGSEA. Trimming took off 1 base at V and 2 bases at J, with 8 bases between the two ends. This sequence was found in an adult with an advanced solid tumor such as melanoma, head and neck, liver or kidney cancer. The chain is built from TRBV29-1 and TRBJ1-2; perhaps TRBD1 as D (5 bases). The sequences come from CD4+ or CD8+ T cells sorted from blood, collected in a trial of the OX40 agonist ivuxolimab. The CDR3 sequence is CSVEGQLNYGYTF. CDR3 sequence (DNA): TGCAGCGTTGAAGGACAGCTCAACTATGGCTACACCTTC.